These T cell receptor beta chains were read from a single sample in a study of cytomegalovirus exposure and HLA in healthy donors. Repertoires were generated with immunoSEQ multiplex PCR, while TCRdb's copy carries only in-frame clones and drops some. The table records approximately 110,000 clones, 75% to 85% of them present only once. Input material: PBMCs. The receptors derive from a man between 25 and 39 years old in good health and CMV-seronegative. Both conserved end residues are part of each CDR3. A D gene is named only where the DNA matches it firmly. Part of the rows lack a size; the others show once, few, many or a class for expanded clones.

TRBJ1-1,TRBV5-4,.,TRBD1,CASSFGRTGVTEAFF,TGTGCCAGCAGCTTTGGGCGGACAGGGGTAACTGAAGCTTTCTTT
TRBJ1-5,TRBV25-1,.,TRBD1,CASSGSDRGLNQPQHF,TGTGCCAGCAGTGGCTCTGACAGGGGGCTCAATCAGCCCCAGCATTTT
TRBJ2-2,TRBV4-3,.,.,CASSQDLGADTGELFF,TGCGCCAGCAGCCAAGATTTAGGGGCTGACACCGGGGAGCTGTTTTTT
TRBJ2-5,TRBV19,.,.,CASSGGPQETQYF,TGTGCCTCCTCAGGGGGGCCCCAAGAGACCCAGTACTTC
TRBJ2-7,TRBV9,.,TRBD1,CASSPGTANSYEQYF,TGTGCCAGCAGTCCCGGGACAGCAAACTCCTACGAGCAGTACTTC
TRBJ2-1,TRBV4-1,few,.,CASSQEASDYNEQFF,TGCGCCAGCAGCCAAGAAGCGAGCGACTACAATGAGCAGTTCTTC
TRBJ1-1,TRBV7-8,.,.,CASSPSGGRTFF,TGTGCCAGCAGCCCCTCGGGCGGGAGAACTTTCTTT
TRBJ1-2,TRBV6-5,.,.,CASSYSGQPHLYGYTF,TGTGCCAGCAGTTACTCAGGACAGCCCCACCTCTATGGCTACACCTTC
TRBJ1-2,TRBV27,.,TRBD1,CASSPRPTGGGYTF,TGTGCCAGCAGTCCTAGGCCAACAGGGGGTGGCTACACCTTC
TRBJ2-7,TRBV4-1,.,.,CASSQKWTVGYEQYF,TGCGCCAGCAGCCAAAAATGGACTGTGGGATACGAGCAGTACTTC
TRBJ2-7,TRBV10-3,.,TRBD1,CAIRLGQGIYEQYF,TGTGCCATCAGGTTGGGACAGGGAATCTACGAGCAGTACTTC
TRBJ1-5,TRBV30,.,.,CAWSVSPSGQPQHF,TGTGCCTGGAGTGTATCCCCGTCAGGTCAGCCCCAGCATTTT
TRBJ2-3,TRBV16,once,.,CASSQVSGSDTQYF,TGTGCCAGCAGCCAAGTTTCGGGGTCAGATACGCAGTATTTT
TRBJ2-4,TRBV19,.,.,CASSDWVLEGPKNIQYF,TGTGCCAGTAGTGATTGGGTCCTGGAGGGACCCAAAAACATTCAGTACTTC
TRBJ1-2,TRBV7-2,once,.,CASSQNGRAPYGYTF,TGTGCCAGCAGCCAAAACGGCAGGGCCCCATATGGCTACACCTTC
TRBJ2-7,TRBV5-8,.,TRBD1,CASSSPGQGIATGEQYF,TGTGCCAGCAGCTCCCCCGGACAGGGGATTGCGACTGGCGAGCAGTACTTC
TRBJ2-5,TRBV29-1,.,.,CSGGTLKETQYF,TGCAGCGGAGGTACCCTCAAAGAGACCCAGTACTTC
TRBJ2-2,TRBV7-2,.,TRBD1,CASSLKGQGGVNTGELFF,TGTGCCAGCAGCTTAAAGGGACAGGGAGGGGTCAACACCGGGGAGCTGTTTTTT
TRBJ1-4,TRBV15,once,.,CATSRDRTNEKLFF,TGTGCCACCAGCAGAGACCGAACTAATGAAAAACTGTTTTTT
TRBJ2-7,TRBV4-3,few,.,CASSHGRTASYEQYF,TGCGCCAGCAGCCACGGACGGACAGCCTCCTACGAGCAGTACTTC
TRBJ2-4,TRBV4-3,.,.,CASSQEQGVENIQYF,TGCGCCAGCAGCCAAGAACAGGGCGTAGAAAACATTCAGTACTTC
TRBJ1-6,TRBV5-1,.,.,CASSLLGGNNSPLHF,TGCGCCAGCAGCTTATTAGGGGGAAATAATTCACCCCTCCACTTT
TRBJ1-1,TRBV12-5,.,.,CASGSGIIHTEAFF,TGTGCTAGTGGGTCCGGGATTATTCACACTGAAGCTTTCTTT
TRBJ1-2,TRBV5-6,.,TRBD1,CASSLDGTGEGYTF,TGTGCCAGCAGCTTGGATGGGACAGGGGAAGGCTACACCTTC
TRBJ2-1,TRBV5-4,once,TRBD2,CASSRRLAGRSYNEQFF,TGTGCCAGCAGTCGTAGACTAGCGGGAAGGTCCTACAATGAGCAGTTCTTC
TRBJ1-6,TRBV2,few,.,CASKATINSPLHF,TGTGCCAGCAAGGCGACAATTAATTCACCCCTCCACTTT
TRBJ1-1,TRBV28,once,TRBD1,CASSTGGGSVNTEAFF,TGTGCCAGCAGTACAGGGGGCGGTTCGGTGAACACTGAAGCTTTCTTT
TRBJ1-3,TRBV7-8,.,.,CASSLGRGIAHSSGNTIYF,TGTGCCAGCAGCTTAGGAAGAGGGATTGCACACAGCTCTGGAAACACCATATATTTT
TRBJ1-1,TRBV7-9,.,.,CASSPPEAEAFF,TGTGCCAGCAGCCCCCCAGAGGCTGAAGCTTTCTTT
TRBJ1-6,TRBV7-9,.,TRBD1,CASSFGTGDNSPLHF,TGTGCCAGCAGCTTCGGGACAGGGGATAATTCACCCCTCCACTTT
TRBJ1-5,TRBV30,.,TRBD1,CAWSVQRTGGMYGNQPQHF,TGTGCCTGGAGTGTACAAAGGACAGGGGGTATGTATGGCAATCAGCCCCAGCATTTT
TRBJ1-4,TRBV4-1,.,TRBD1,CASSQNPGGPIEKLFF,TGCGCCAGCAGCCAAAATCCAGGGGGCCCGATTGAAAAACTGTTTTTT
TRBJ2-3,TRBV30,.,TRBD1,CASDRGVDTQYF,TGTGCCAGTGACAGGGGAGTAGATACGCAGTATTTT
TRBJ2-7,TRBV4-2,.,.,CASSQVSREQYF,TGTGCCAGCAGCCAAGTCAGTCGCGAGCAGTACTTC
TRBJ1-6,TRBV30,.,.,CAWSVDRNSPLHF,TGTGCCTGGAGTGTCGACAGGAATTCCCCCCTCCACTTT
TRBJ2-7,TRBV4-2,few,.,CASSQGTSPTYEQYF,TGTGCCAGCAGCCAAGGTACCAGTCCGACCTACGAGCAGTACTTC
TRBJ2-7,TRBV6-5,.,.,CASSYSVGAGSYEQYF,TGTGCCAGCAGTTACTCCGTAGGTGCAGGGTCCTACGAGCAGTACTTC
TRBJ2-2,TRBV7-9,.,.,CASRPGRRGTGELFF,TGTGCCAGCCGCCCCGGTAGACGAGGCACCGGGGAGCTGTTTTTT
TRBJ1-1,TRBV5-4,.,.,CASSLKTGSNTEAFF,TGTGCCAGCAGCTTGAAAACAGGCTCGAACACTGAAGCTTTCTTT
TRBJ2-3,TRBV5-1,.,TRBD2,CASSRIAGNTDTQYF,TGCGCCAGCAGTCGTATAGCGGGAAACACAGATACGCAGTATTTT
TRBJ1-1,TRBV28,.,TRBD1,CASSWTGVMNTEAFF,TGTGCCAGCAGTTGGACAGGGGTCATGAACACTGAAGCTTTCTTT
TRBJ2-1,TRBV5-1,.,TRBD2,CASSLLAGFANEQFF,TGCGCCAGCAGCTTGCTAGCGGGGTTTGCGAATGAGCAGTTCTTC
TRBJ1-6,TRBV30,.,TRBD1,CAWSEGTGDSPLHF,TGTGCCTGGAGTGAAGGGACAGGGGATTCACCCCTCCACTTT
TRBJ1-5,TRBV19,once,.,CASSTVPGPQHF,TGTGCCAGTAGTACAGTCCCAGGGCCCCAGCATTTT
TRBJ1-2,TRBV7-9,.,.,CASSTPGLRGYTF,TGTGCCAGCAGCACCCCGGGATTAAGGGGCTACACCTTC
TRBJ1-2,TRBV6-5,few,.,CASSYSGRGYTF,TGTGCCAGCAGTTACAGCGGCAGGGGCTACACCTTC
TRBJ1-1,TRBV18,.,.,CASSPQPDRDTEAFF,TGTGCCAGCTCACCACAACCAGACAGAGACACTGAAGCTTTCTTT
TRBJ2-5,TRBV19,.,TRBD2,CATGGGTKETQYF,TGTGCCACTGGGGGAGGGACGAAAGAGACCCAGTACTTC
TRBJ1-1,TRBV7-6,.,.,CASSPLQGTEAFF,TGTGCCAGCAGCCCCCTCCAGGGCACTGAAGCTTTCTTT
TRBJ2-5,TRBV4-3,few,.,CASSLHGNSGIETQYF,TGCGCCAGCAGCCTACACGGGAACTCTGGGATAGAGACCCAGTACTTC